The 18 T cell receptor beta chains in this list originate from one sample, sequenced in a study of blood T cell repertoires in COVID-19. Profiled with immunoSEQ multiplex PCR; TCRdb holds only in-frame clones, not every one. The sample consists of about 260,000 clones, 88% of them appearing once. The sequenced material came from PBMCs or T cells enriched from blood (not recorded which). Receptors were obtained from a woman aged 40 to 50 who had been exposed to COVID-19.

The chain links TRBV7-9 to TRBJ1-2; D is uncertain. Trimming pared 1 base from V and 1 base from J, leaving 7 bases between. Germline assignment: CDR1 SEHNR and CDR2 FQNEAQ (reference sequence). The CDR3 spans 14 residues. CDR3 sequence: CASSLGAINYGYTF. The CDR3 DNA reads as TGTGCCAGCAGCTTAGGGGCGATTAACTATGGCTACACCTTC. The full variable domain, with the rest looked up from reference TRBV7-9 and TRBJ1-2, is DTGVSQNPRHKITKRGQNVTFRCDPISEHNRLYWYRQTLGQGPEFLTYFQNEAQLEKSRLLSDRFSAERPKGSFSTLEIQRTEQGDSAMYLCASSLGAINYGYTFGSGTRLTVV.

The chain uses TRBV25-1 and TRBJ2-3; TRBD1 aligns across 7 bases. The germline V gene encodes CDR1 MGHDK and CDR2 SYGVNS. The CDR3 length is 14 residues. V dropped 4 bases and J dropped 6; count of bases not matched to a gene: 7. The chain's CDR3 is CASSGRQGVDTQYF. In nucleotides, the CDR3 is TGTGCCAGCAGTGGAAGACAGGGAGTGGATACGCAGTATTTT.

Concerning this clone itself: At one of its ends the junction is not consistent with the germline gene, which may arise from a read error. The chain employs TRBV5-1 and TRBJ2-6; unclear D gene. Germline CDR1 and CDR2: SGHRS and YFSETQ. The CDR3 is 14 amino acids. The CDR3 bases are TGTGCCAGCGCGATAAGCTCTGGGGCCAACGTCCTGACTTTC. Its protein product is CASAISSGANVLTF.

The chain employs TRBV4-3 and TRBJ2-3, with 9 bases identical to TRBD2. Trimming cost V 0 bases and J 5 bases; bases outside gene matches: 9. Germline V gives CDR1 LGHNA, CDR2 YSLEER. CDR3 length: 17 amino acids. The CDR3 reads CASSQEGGLAGRDTQYF. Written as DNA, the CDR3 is TGCGCCAGCAGCCAAGAAGGAGGGCTAGCGGGACGAGATACGCAGTATTTT.

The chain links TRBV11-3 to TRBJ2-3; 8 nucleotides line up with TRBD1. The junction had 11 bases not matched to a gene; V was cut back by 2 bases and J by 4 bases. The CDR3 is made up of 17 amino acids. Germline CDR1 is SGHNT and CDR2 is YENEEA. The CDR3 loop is CASSLSHGQGQADTQYF. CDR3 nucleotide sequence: TGTGCCAGCAGCTTATCACACGGACAGGGTCAGGCAGATACGCAGTATTTT. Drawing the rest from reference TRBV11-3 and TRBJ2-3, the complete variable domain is EAGVVQSPRYKIIEKKQPVAFWCNPISGHNTLYWYLQNLGQGPELLIRYENEEAVDDSQLPKDRFSAERLKGVDSTLKIQPAELGDSAVYLCASSLSHGQGQADTQYFGPGTRLTVL.

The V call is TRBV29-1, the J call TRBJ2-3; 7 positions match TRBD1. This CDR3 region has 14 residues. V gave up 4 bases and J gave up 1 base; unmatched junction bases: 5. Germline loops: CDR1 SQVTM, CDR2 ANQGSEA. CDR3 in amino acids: CSVGEGAGTDTQYF. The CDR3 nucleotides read TGCAGCGTTGGAGAGGGGGCGGGCACAGATACGCAGTATTTT.

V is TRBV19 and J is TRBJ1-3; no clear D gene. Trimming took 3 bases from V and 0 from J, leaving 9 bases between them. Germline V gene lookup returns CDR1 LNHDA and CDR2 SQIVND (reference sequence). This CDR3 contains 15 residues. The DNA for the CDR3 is TGTGCCAGTAGTATCCTAACCGGCTCTGGAAACACCATATATTTT. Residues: CASSILTGSGNTIYF.

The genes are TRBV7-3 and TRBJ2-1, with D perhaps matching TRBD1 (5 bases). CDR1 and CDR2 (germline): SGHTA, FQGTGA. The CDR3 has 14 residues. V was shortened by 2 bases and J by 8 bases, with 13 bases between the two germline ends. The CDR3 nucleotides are TGTGCCAGCAGCTTAGGGCAGGGTAATCATGAGCAGTTCTTC. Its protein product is CASSLGQGNHEQFF. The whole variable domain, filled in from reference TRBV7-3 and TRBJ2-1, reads GAGVSQTPSNKVTEKGKYVELRCDPISGHTALYWYRQSLGQGPEFLIYFQGTGAADDSGLPNDRFFAVRPEGSVSTLKIQRTERGDSAVYLCASSLGQGNHEQFFGPGTRLTVL.

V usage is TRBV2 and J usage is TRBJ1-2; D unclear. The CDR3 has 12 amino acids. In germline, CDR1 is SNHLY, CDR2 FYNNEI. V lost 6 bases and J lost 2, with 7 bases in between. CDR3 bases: TGTGCCAGCAGGGAGGGAAACTATGGCTACACCTTC. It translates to CASREGNYGYTF.

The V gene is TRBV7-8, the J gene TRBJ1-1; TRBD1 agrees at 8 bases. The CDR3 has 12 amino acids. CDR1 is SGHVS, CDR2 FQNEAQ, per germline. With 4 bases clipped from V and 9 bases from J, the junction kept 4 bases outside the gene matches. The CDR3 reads CASSYRTGQAFF. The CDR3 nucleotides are TGTGCCAGCAGCTACCGGACAGGGCAAGCTTTCTTT.

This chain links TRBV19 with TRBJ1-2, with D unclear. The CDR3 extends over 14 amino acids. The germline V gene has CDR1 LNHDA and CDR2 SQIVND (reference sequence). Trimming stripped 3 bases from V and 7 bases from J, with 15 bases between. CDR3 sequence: CASSILTQTAGYTF. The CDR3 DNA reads TGTGCCAGTAGTATTTTGACACAGACGGCTGGCTACACCTTC.

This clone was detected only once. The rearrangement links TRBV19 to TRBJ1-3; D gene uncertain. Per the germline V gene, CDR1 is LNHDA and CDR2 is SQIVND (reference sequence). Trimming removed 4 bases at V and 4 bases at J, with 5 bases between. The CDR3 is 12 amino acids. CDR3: CASSTVGNTIYF. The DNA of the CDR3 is TGTGCCAGTAGTACGGTCGGAAACACCATATATTTT.

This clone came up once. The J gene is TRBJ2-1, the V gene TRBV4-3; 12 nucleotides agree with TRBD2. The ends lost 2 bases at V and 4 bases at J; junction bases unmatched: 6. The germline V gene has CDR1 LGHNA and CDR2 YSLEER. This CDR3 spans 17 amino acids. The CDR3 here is CASSQPTGTSGYNEQFF. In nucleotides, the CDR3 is TGCGCCAGCAGCCAACCGACCGGGACTAGCGGGTACAATGAGCAGTTCTTC.

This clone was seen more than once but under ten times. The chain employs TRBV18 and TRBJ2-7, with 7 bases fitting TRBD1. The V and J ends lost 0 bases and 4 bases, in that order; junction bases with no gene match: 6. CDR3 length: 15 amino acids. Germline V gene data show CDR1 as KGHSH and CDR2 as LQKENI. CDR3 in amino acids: CASSPPKLTGYEQYF. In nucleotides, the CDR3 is TGTGCCAGCTCACCACCTAAACTGACAGGGTACGAGCAGTACTTC.

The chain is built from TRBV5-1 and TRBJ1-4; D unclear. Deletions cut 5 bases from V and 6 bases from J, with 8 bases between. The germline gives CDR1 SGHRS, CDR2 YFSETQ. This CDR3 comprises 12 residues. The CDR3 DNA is TGCGCCAGCAGGGAGTTGGATGAAAAACTGTTTTTT. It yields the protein CASRELDEKLFF.

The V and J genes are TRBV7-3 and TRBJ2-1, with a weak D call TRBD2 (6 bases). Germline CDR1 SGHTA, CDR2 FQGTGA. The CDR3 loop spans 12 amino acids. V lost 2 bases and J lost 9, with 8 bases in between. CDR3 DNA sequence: TGTGCCAGCAGCTTACGGGAGACTGAGCAGTTCTTC. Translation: CASSLRETEQFF.

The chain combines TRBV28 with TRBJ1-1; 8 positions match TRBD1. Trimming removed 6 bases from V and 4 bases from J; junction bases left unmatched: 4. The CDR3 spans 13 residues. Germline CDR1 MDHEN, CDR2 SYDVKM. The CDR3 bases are TGTGCCAGCAGACGGACAGGGACCACTGAAGCTTTCTTT. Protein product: CASRRTGTTEAFF.

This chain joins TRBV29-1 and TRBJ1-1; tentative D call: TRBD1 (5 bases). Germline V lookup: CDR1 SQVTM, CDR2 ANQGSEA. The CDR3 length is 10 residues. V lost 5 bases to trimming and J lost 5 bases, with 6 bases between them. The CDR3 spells CSVSGTEAFF. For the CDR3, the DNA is TGCAGCGTTTCAGGGACTGAAGCTTTCTTT.